This T cell receptor beta chain was profiled in a study of blood T cells in healthy people across ages. The table lists this clonotype with a few counts. With a J-beta primer mix and a sample-barcoded 5' primer, a second PCR ran roughly 7 to 11 cycles. TCRdb passed the 5' RACE reads through MiXCR, listing each CDR3 protein once. The table lists over 950,000 distinct CDR3 sequences, roughly 47% of them singletons. The source is a woman between 55 and 75 years old in good health. Material: blood.

This chain's CDR3 is CAISGGLAGVGEQYF. The CDR3 DNA is TGTGCCATCAGCGGGGGACTAGCGGGAGTAGGGGAGCAGTACTTC. The chain joins TRBV10-3 to TRBJ2-7, with TRBD2 identical over 14 bases. This CDR3 is built from 15 residues. Germline V gives CDR1 ENHRY, CDR2 SYGVKD. The trim removed 6 bases at V and 7 bases at J, leaving 8 bases unmatched.